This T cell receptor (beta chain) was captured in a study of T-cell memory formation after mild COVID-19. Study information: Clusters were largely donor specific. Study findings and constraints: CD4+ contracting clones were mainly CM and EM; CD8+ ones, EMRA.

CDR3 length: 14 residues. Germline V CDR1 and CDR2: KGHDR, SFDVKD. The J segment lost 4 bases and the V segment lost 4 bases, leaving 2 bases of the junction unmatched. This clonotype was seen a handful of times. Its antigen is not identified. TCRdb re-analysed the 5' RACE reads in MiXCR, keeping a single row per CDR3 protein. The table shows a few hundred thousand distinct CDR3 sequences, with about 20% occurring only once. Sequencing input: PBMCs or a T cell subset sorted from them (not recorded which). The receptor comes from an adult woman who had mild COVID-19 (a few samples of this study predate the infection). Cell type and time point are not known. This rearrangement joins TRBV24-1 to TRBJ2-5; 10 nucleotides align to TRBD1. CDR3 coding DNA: TGTGCCACCAGTGACCGGGACAGGGGAGAGACCCAGTACTTC. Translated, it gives CATSDRDRGETQYF.